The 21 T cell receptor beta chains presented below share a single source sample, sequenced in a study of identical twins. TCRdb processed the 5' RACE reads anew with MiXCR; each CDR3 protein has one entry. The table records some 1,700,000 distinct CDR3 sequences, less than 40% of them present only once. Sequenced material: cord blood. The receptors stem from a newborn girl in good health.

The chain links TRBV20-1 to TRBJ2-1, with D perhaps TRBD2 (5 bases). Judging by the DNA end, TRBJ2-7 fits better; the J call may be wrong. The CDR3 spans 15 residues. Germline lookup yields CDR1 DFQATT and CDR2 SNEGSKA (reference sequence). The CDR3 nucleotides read TGCAGTGCTAGGGGAATTAGCGCCTCCTACAATGAGCAGTACTTC. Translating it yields CSARGISASYNEQYF.

The CDR3 is CSHRQGSYEQYF. In nucleotides, the CDR3 is TGCAGCCACCGTCAGGGCTCCTACGAGCAGTACTTC. The gene calls are TRBV20-1 and TRBJ2-7, with D possibly matching TRBD1 (5 bases). The CDR3 consists of 12 residues. Germline V gene lookup returns CDR1 DFQATT and CDR2 SNEGSKA (reference sequence).

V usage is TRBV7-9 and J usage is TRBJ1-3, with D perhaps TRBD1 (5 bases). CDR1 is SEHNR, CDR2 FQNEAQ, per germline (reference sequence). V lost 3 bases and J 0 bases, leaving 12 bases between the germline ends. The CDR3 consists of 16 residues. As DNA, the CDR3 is TGTGCCAGCAGCTTCCCGGGACCGCTCTCTGGAAACACCATATATTTT. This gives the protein CASSFPGPLSGNTIYF.

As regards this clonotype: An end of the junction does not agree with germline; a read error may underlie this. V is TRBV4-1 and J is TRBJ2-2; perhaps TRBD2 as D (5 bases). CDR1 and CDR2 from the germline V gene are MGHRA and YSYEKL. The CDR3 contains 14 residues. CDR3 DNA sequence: TGCGCCAGCAGCCAAGATCGAAGCCCCGGGAAGCTGTTTTTT. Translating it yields CASSQDRSPGKLFF.

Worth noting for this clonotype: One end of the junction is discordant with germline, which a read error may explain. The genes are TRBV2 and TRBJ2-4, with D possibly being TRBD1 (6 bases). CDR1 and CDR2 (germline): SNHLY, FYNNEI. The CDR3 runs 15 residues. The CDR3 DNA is TGTGTCAGCAGTGAATGGGGGCGACCCAAAAACATTCAGTACTTC. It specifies CVSSEWGRPKNIQYF. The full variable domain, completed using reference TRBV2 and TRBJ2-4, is EPEVTQTPSHQVTQMGQEVILRCVPISNHLYFYWYRQILGQKVEFLVSFYNNEISEKSEIFDDQFSVERPDGSNFTLKIRSTKLEDSAMYFCVSSEWGRPKNIQYFGAGTRLSVL.

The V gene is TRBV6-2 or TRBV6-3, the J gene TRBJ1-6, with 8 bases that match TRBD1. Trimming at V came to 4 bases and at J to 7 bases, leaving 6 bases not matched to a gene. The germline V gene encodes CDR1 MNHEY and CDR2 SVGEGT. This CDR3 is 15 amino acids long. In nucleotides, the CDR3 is TGTGCCAGCAGTTTCTTCCAGGGGGCGAATTCACCCCTCCACTTT. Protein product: CASSFFQGANSPLHF.

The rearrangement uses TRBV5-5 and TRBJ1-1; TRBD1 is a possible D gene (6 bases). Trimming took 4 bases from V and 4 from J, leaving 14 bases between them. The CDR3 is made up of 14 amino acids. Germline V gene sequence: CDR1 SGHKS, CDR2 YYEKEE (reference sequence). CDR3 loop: CASSRRDTGTEAFF. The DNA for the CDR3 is TGTGCCAGCAGCCGCCGGGACACAGGCACTGAAGCTTTCTTT.

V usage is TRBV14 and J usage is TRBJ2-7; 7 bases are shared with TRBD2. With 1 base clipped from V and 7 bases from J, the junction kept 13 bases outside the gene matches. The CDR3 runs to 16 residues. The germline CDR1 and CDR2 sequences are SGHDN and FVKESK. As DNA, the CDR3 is TGTGCCAGCAGCCAAGGCTCCAGCGGGACCATAAATGAGCAGTACTTC. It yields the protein CASSQGSSGTINEQYF.

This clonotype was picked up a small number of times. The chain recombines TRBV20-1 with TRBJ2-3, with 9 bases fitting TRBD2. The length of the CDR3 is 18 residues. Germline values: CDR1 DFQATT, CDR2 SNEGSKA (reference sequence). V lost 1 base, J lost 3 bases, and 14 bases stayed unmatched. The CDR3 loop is CSARALPGLATATDTQYF. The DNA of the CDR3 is TGCAGTGCTAGAGCGCTACCGGGACTAGCAACCGCTACAGATACGCAGTATTTT.

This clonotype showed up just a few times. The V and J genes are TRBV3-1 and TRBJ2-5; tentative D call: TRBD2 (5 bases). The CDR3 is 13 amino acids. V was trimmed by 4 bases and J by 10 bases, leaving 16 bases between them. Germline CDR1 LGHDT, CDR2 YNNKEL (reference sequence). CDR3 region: CASSPGLGRSQYF. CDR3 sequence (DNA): TGTGCCAGCAGCCCCGGACTCGGCCGGAGCCAGTACTTC.

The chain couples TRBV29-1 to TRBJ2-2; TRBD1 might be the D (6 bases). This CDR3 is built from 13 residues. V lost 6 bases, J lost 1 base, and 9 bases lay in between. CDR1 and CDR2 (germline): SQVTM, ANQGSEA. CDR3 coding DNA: TGCAGCGTCACGACAGGGAACACCGGGGAGCTGTTTTTT. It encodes CSVTTGNTGELFF.

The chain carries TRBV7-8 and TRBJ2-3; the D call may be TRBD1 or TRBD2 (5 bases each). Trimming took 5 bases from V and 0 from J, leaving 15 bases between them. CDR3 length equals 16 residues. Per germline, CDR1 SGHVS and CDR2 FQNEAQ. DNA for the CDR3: TGTGCCAGCAGCCTAAGGGACCGAGTTAGCACAGATACGCAGTATTTT. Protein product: CASSLRDRVSTDTQYF.

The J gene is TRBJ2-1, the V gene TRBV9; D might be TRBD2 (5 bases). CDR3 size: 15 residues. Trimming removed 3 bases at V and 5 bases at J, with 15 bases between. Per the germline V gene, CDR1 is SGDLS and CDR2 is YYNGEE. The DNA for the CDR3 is TGTGCCAGCAGCGCCCGGGGTAAACGAAACAATGAGCAGTTCTTC. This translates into CASSARGKRNNEQFF.

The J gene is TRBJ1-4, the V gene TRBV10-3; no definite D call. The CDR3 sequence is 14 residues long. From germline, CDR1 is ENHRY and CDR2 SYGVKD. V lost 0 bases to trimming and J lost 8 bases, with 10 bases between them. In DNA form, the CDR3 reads TGTGCCATCAGTGAGTCTCTCTTACGCGAAAAACTGTTTTTT. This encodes CAISESLLREKLFF.

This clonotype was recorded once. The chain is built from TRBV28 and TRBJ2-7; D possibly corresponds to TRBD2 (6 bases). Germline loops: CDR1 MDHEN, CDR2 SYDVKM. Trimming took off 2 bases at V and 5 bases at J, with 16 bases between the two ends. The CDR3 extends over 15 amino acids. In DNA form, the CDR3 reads TGTGCCAGCAGTTTAGTAGGCGGGATTGGGAACGAGCAGTACTTC. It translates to CASSLVGGIGNEQYF.

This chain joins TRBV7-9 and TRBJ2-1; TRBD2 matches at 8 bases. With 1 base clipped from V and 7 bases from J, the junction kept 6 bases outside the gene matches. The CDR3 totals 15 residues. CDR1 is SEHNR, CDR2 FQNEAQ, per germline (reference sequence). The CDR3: CASSLERGRHNEQFF. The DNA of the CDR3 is TGTGCCAGCAGCTTAGAGCGCGGGAGGCATAATGAGCAGTTCTTC.

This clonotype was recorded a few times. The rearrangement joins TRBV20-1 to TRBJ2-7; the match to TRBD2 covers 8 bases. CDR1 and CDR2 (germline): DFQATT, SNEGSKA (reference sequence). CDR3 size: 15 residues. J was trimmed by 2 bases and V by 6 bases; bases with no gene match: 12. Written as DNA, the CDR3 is TGCAGTGCCCAGCGGGAGATGGGTTTGGCCTACGAGCAGTACTTC. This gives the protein CSAQREMGLAYEQYF.

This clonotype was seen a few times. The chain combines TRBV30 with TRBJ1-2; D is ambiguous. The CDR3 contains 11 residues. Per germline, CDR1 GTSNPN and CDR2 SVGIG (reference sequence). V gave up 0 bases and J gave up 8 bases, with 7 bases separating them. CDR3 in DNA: TGTGCCTGGAGTGTATTCAGGGGCTACACCTTC. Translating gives CAWSVFRGYTF.

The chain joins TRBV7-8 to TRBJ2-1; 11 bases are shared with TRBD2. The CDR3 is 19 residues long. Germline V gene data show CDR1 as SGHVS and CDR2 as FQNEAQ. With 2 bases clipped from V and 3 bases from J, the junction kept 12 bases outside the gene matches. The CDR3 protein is CASSLRWTSGPPVYNEQFF. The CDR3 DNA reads TGTGCCAGCAGCTTACGGTGGACTAGCGGGCCTCCCGTCTACAATGAGCAGTTCTTC. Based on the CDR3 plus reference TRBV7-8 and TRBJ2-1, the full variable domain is GAGVSQSPRYKVAKRGQDVALRCDPISGHVSLFWYQQALGQGPEFLTYFQNEAQLDKSGLPSDRFFAERPEGSVSTLKIQRTQQEDSAVYLCASSLRWTSGPPVYNEQFFGPGTRLTVL.

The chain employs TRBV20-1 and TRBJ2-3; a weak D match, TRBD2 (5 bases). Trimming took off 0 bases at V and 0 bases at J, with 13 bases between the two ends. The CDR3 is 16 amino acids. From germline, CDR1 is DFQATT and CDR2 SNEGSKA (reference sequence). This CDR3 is CSARDPTGDSTDTQYF. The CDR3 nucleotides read TGCAGTGCTAGAGATCCGACCGGGGATAGCACAGATACGCAGTATTTT.

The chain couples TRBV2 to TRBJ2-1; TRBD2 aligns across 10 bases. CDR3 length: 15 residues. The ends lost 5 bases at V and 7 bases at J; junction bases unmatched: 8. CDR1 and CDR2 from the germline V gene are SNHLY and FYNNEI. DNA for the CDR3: TGTGCCAGCAGTAGATCTAGCGGGAGCGGGAATGAGCAGTTCTTC. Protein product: CASSRSSGSGNEQFF.